The 18 T cell receptor beta chains presented below share a single source sample, sequenced in a study of OX40 agonist ivuxolimab in advanced cancers. Sequencing used immunoSEQ multiplex PCR; TCRdb keeps in-frame clones, though not all of them. The sample has under 80,000 clones; 85% to 95% are singletons. Material: CD4+ or CD8+ T cells sorted from blood, obtained in a trial of the OX40 agonist ivuxolimab. The source of these receptors is an adult with an advanced solid tumor such as melanoma, head and neck, liver or kidney cancer.

This chain links TRBV5-4 with TRBJ2-4; D is undetermined. V gave up 1 base and J gave up 6 bases, with 8 bases separating them. This CDR3 has 13 amino acids. Germline CDR1 SGHNT, CDR2 YYREEE (reference sequence). The CDR3 loop reads CASSLWPGNIQYF. The CDR3 DNA is TGTGCCAGCAGCTTGTGGCCGGGAAACATTCAGTACTTC. The whole variable domain, filled in from reference TRBV5-4 and TRBJ2-4, reads ETGVTQSPTHLIKTRGQQVTLRCSSQSGHNTVSWYQQALGQGPQFIFQYYREEENGRGNFPPRFSGLQFPNYSSELNVNALELDDSALYLCASSLWPGNIQYFGAGTRLSVL.

This chain joins TRBV5-5 and TRBJ1-1; perhaps TRBD1 as D (5 bases). This CDR3 is 17 amino acids long. Germline CDR1 is SGHKS and CDR2 is YYEKEE (reference sequence). V lost 4 bases to trimming and J lost 1 base, with 20 bases between them. CDR3 protein: CASSPGVGSGRNTEAFF. In DNA form, the CDR3 reads TGTGCCAGCAGCCCGGGGGTAGGCAGCGGCAGGAACACTGAAGCTTTCTTT. The entire variable domain, with the rest obtained from reference TRBV5-5 and TRBJ1-1, is as follows: DAGVTQSPTHLIKTRGQQVTLRCSPISGHKSVSWYQQVLGQGPQFIFQYYEKEERGRGNFPDRFSARQFPNYSSELNVNALLLGDSALYLCASSPGVGSGRNTEAFFGQGTRLTVV.

This clone was counted a few times. The chain recombines TRBV11-2 with TRBJ2-7; the D gene is possibly TRBD1 (6 bases). The CDR3 spans 13 residues. Per germline, CDR1 SGHAT and CDR2 FQNNGV. Between the trimmed V and J ends, which lost 1 base and 7 bases, there was a span of 11 bases. The CDR3 region has the DNA TGTGCCAGCAGCTTAGGGGGGCTGGGGGAGCAGTACTTC. Protein sequence: CASSLGGLGEQYF. The full variable domain, completed using reference TRBV11-2 and TRBJ2-7, is EAGVAQSPRYKIIEKRQSVAFWCNPISGHATLYWYQQILGQGPKLLIQFQNNGVVDDSQLPKDRFSAERLKGVDSTLKIQPAKLEDSAVYLCASSLGGLGEQYFGPGTRLTVT.

CDR3 sequence reads: CASTRQGIYGYTF. In DNA, the CDR3 is TGTGCCAGCACTCGACAGGGGATCTATGGCTACACCTTC. The J gene is TRBJ1-2, the V gene TRBV28; 8 bases map to TRBD1. Germline V gene lookup returns CDR1 MDHEN and CDR2 SYDVKM. The V segment lost 7 bases and the J segment 4 bases; nucleotides outside the gene matches: 5. This CDR3 contains 13 residues.

The chain carries TRBV19 and TRBJ1-5; TRBD1 might be the D (5 bases). CDR3 length equals 14 residues. Trimming removed 5 bases at V and 3 bases at J, with 11 bases between. Germline V gives CDR1 LNHDA, CDR2 SQIVND (reference sequence). This CDR3 is CASSDDRFNQPQHF. CDR3 nucleotide sequence: TGTGCCAGTAGTGATGACAGATTCAATCAGCCCCAGCATTTT.

CDR3 bases: TGTGCCAGCAGTGTATGGGCGAATCAGCCCCAGCATTTT. Encoded protein: CASSVWANQPQHF. V gene TRBV6-1 combines with J gene TRBJ1-5; D remains ambiguous. Looked up from germline, CDR1 is MNHNS and CDR2 is SASEGT. CDR3 length: 13 amino acids. Trimming took off 4 bases at V and 4 bases at J, with 8 bases between the two ends.

The rearrangement uses TRBV13 and TRBJ2-3, with 10 nucleotides matching TRBD1. Trimming took 4 bases from V and 7 from J; bases not matched to a gene: 17. There are 18 residues in the CDR3. From germline, CDR1 is PRHDT and CDR2 FYEKMQ (reference sequence). CDR3 sequence: CASSSPFRDRGYTHTQYF. The CDR3 DNA is TGTGCCAGCAGCTCCCCCTTCCGGGACAGGGGCTATACTCATACGCAGTATTTT.

Concerning this clone: Because the CDR3's place on the DNA is in doubt, the DNA is left out and the CDR3 is given as listed by TCRdb. The chain links TRBV27 to TRBJ2-2; the table calls TRBD2, which could not be checked here. Germline lookup yields CDR1 MNHEY and CDR2 SMNVEV (reference sequence). The CDR3 is 16 amino acids in total, end residues counted. The CDR3 is CASSSSGGAFTGELFF.

The rearrangement links TRBV29-1 to TRBJ1-2, with D maybe TRBD1 (6 bases). This CDR3 is built from 14 residues. The V end lost 3 bases, the J end lost 2 bases, and 13 bases lay between the germline ends. CDR1 SQVTM and CDR2 ANQGSEA come from the germline V gene. This CDR3 is CSVDFPGTNYGYTF. For the CDR3, the DNA is TGCAGCGTTGACTTTCCTGGGACAAACTATGGCTACACCTTC. Drawing the rest from reference TRBV29-1 and TRBJ1-2, the complete variable domain is SAVISQKPSRDICQRGTSLTIQCQVDSQVTMMFWYRQQPGQSLTLIATANQGSEATYESGFVIDKFPISRPNLTFSTLTVSNMSPEDSSIYLCSVDFPGTNYGYTFGSGTRLTVV.

The rearrangement joins TRBV27 to TRBJ1-1; possibly TRBD1 for D (5 bases). This CDR3 is 12 amino acids long. Looked up from germline, CDR1 is MNHEY and CDR2 is SMNVEV (reference sequence). The germline V and J ends were trimmed by 5 bases and 5 bases, with 9 bases remaining between them. The DNA of the CDR3 is TGTGCCAGCAGTCCTCCAGGGACTGAAGCTTTCTTT. This sequence encodes CASSPPGTEAFF.

CDR3 region: CASRDSLRSGANVLTF. The CDR3, as DNA: TGTGCCAGCAGGGACAGTCTGAGGTCTGGGGCCAACGTCCTGACTTTC. The V and J genes are TRBV2 and TRBJ2-6, with D possibly matching TRBD1 (6 bases). This CDR3 region has 16 residues. V was cut by 6 bases and J by 1 base, with 13 bases left in between. Germline assignment: CDR1 SNHLY and CDR2 FYNNEI. The full variable domain, completed using reference TRBV2 and TRBJ2-6, is EPEVTQTPSHQVTQMGQEVILRCVPISNHLYFYWYRQILGQKVEFLVSFYNNEISEKSEIFDDQFSVERPDGSNFTLKIRSTKLEDSAMYFCASRDSLRSGANVLTFGAGSRLTVL.

The rearrangement uses TRBV7-9 and TRBJ2-1; D might be TRBD2 (6 bases). V dropped 6 bases and J dropped 3 bases, with 9 bases sitting between them. Germline lookup yields CDR1 SEHNR and CDR2 FQNEAQ (reference sequence). CDR3 length: 13 amino acids. CDR3 protein: CASRGTLYNEQFF. The CDR3 region has the DNA TGTGCCAGCAGGGGGACTCTCTACAATGAGCAGTTCTTC.

The chain combines TRBV29-1 with TRBJ1-2; D is undetermined. Trimming cost V 8 bases and J 2 bases, with 18 bases left between them. Germline CDR1 is SQVTM and CDR2 is ANQGSEA. The CDR3 has 14 residues. Written as DNA, the CDR3 is TGCAGCATCCCTACCGCCGGGAAAAACTATGGCTACACCTTC. Amino acids: CSIPTAGKNYGYTF. Looking up the rest from reference TRBV29-1 and TRBJ1-2 gives the full variable domain: SAVISQKPSRDICQRGTSLTIQCQVDSQVTMMFWYRQQPGQSLTLIATANQGSEATYESGFVIDKFPISRPNLTFSTLTVSNMSPEDSSIYLCSIPTAGKNYGYTFGSGTRLTVV.

This rearrangement joins TRBV7-6 to TRBJ2-7; 8 bases agree with TRBD2. The V gene end was trimmed by 1 base and the J gene end by 2 bases; junction bases not matched to a gene: 7. CDR3 length: 16 residues. Germline CDR1 and CDR2: SGHVS and FNYEAQ. The CDR3 DNA follows: TGTGCCAGCAGCTTAGGAGGGGCGGGAGGCGCCTACGAGCAGTACTTC. This sequence encodes CASSLGGAGGAYEQYF.

This clone was counted a single time. The chain uses TRBV7-6 and TRBJ2-1; D is undetermined. The CDR3 runs to 13 residues. Trimming stripped 1 base from V and 5 bases from J, with 6 bases between. The germline V gene encodes CDR1 SGHVS and CDR2 FNYEAQ. In DNA form, the CDR3 reads TGTGCCAGCAGCTTAGACCGAAACAATGAGCAGTTCTTC. Amino acid sequence: CASSLDRNNEQFF. Drawing the rest from reference TRBV7-6 and TRBJ2-1, the complete variable domain is GAGVSQSPRYKVTKRGQDVALRCDPISGHVSLYWYRQALGQGPEFLTYFNYEAQQDKSGLPNDRFSAERPEGSISTLTIQRTEQRDSAMYRCASSLDRNNEQFFGPGTRLTVL.

The chain employs TRBV7-8 and TRBJ2-1; 7 nucleotides line up with TRBD1. Germline CDR1 and CDR2: SGHVS and FQNEAQ. This CDR3 has 13 residues. Losses at the gene ends were 6 bases for V and 3 bases for J; bases not matched to a gene: 2. The CDR3: CASRGTVYNEQFF. The DNA for the CDR3 is TGTGCCAGCAGAGGGACAGTCTACAATGAGCAGTTCTTC.

V usage is TRBV6-6 and J usage is TRBJ1-5; a possible D gene is TRBD1 (6 bases). Trimming took 5 bases from V and 4 from J, leaving 18 bases between them. Germline loops: CDR1 MNHNY, CDR2 SVGAGI (reference sequence). The CDR3 contains 16 residues. CDR3 sequence reads: CASSKGQPLKNQPQHF. CDR3 sequence (DNA): TGTGCCAGCAGTAAAGGACAGCCCTTAAAAAATCAGCCCCAGCATTTT.

The gene calls are TRBV4-1 and TRBJ1-1, with a weak D call TRBD1 (5 bases). The CDR3 runs 16 residues. The V gene's germline CDR1 is MGHRA and CDR2 YSYEKL. Trimming stripped 3 bases from V and 4 bases from J, with 18 bases between. The CDR3 protein is CASSHRLQAGGTEAFF. The CDR3 coding sequence is TGCGCCAGCAGCCACCGGCTTCAGGCCGGGGGCACTGAAGCTTTCTTT.